This note documents a single T cell receptor (beta chain) sequence. As yet, its antigen is unknown. Trimming removed 3 bases at V and 0 bases at J, with 12 bases between. Germline CDR1 is MDHEN and CDR2 is SYDVKM. There are 15 residues in the CDR3. This record belongs to a study of T cell responses to AZD1222 COVID-19 vaccine. Study at large: Second doses that came at about 4 or about 12 weeks were put together.

The data were produced by immunoSEQ multiplex PCR, yet TCRdb's version contains in-frame clones alone and is incomplete. The table includes 150,000 to 200,000 clones, about nine tenths detected once. Findings and limits, study-wide: The study found Spike-specific TCR breadth and depth rose after two AZD1222 doses. Donors skewed white British and female; clonal diversity was possibly underestimated. Per reports, nearly half of all spike-specific TCRs target regions that are unmutated in variants.

The source material was peripheral blood, sampled on day 0 of AZD1222 vaccination. The chain carries TRBV28 and TRBJ2-7; no reliable D call. This sequence originates from an adult in good health. The CDR3: CASSFYHRSSYEQYF. CDR3 DNA sequence: TGTGCCAGCAGTTTTTATCACCGGAGCTCCTACGAGCAGTACTTC.